The present T cell receptor beta chain was sequenced within a study of blood T cell repertoires in COVID-19. Allocation to cohorts depended on clinical history reported by the participants. V lost 5 bases, J lost 4 bases, and 6 bases lay in between. The CDR3 spans 12 residues. The assay was immunoSEQ multiplex PCR, and TCRdb's table has in-frame clones only and misses some. The sample contains about 270,000 clones, 80% to 90% of which appear only once. This clone turned up a few times. This sequence joins TRBV12-3 or TRBV12-4 and TRBJ1-3; D possibly corresponds to TRBD1 (5 bases). The sequenced sample was PBMCs or T cells enriched from blood (not recorded which). This clonotype was sampled from a woman aged 18-29 years who had recovered from COVID-19. The chain's CDR3 is CASSPGGNTIYF. CDR3 in DNA: TGTGCCAGCAGTCCAGGGGGAAACACCATATATTTT.